This T cell receptor (beta chain) is drawn from a study of shared clonotypes between healthy human individuals. A word on this clone: Its antigen is unknown.

Germline V CDR1 and CDR2: SGHAT, FQNNGV. This CDR3 is built from 14 residues. V dropped 5 bases and J dropped 5 bases, with 16 bases sitting between them. Repertoires were generated with immunoSEQ multiplex PCR, while TCRdb's copy carries only in-frame clones and drops some. The data show some 900,000 clones, 76% seen once. Study observations and caveats: Clonotypes shared by all four sorted-subset donors had higher generation probabilities than non-shared clonotypes. Approximately 5.3% was the fraction of naive CD4 clonotypes found shared across four donors.

Donation came from healthy HIV-negative adults that had no recent acute infections or vaccinations. This sequence was found in a man younger than 35 in good health. Material: memory CD4+ T cells sorted from blood. Subset of the sample: CD45RA-negative fraction. The chain combines TRBV11-2 with TRBJ2-7; D might be TRBD1 or TRBD2, each matching 5 bases. CDR3 DNA: TGTGCCAGCAGCCACTCGACCGGGGCCAACGAGCAGTACTTC. Its translation: CASSHSTGANEQYF.